This is a list of T cell receptor beta chains from one sample in a study of immune evolution from preneoplasia to lung adenocarcinoma. Clones were read by immunoSEQ multiplex PCR, and TCRdb kept only the in-frame ones, dropping some. The sample carries 10,000 or so clones, more than 75% recorded once. The specimen sequenced was FFPE invasive lung adenocarcinoma tissue. The receptor set was obtained from a person aged 70 to 79 with invasive lung adenocarcinoma. Some clones in this sample may be carry-over from other donors' samples. CDR3s include the opening cysteine and the closing phenylalanine or tryptophan. The D gene is left open where the match is weak. The size entry is marked missing in some rows and otherwise reads once, few, many or a size class.

>-|TRBV29-1|-|TRBJ1-2
CSVRAYGYTF
TGCAGCGTCCGGGCCTATGGCTACACCTTC
>-|TRBV6-1|TRBD1|TRBJ1-2
CASSGKTGAYGYTF
TGTGCCAGCAGTGGGAAAACAGGGGCCTATGGCTACACCTTC
>-|TRBV28|-|TRBJ1-5
CASSSQGSQPQHF
TGTGCCAGCAGTTCCCAGGGGTCCCAGCCCCAGCATTTT
>-|TRBV28|-|TRBJ2-1
CASNHAEHNEQFF
TGTGCCAGCAATCACGCGGAACACAATGAGCAGTTCTTC
>-|TRBV28|-|TRBJ1-1
CASRVGSTEAFF
TGTGCCAGCAGAGTGGGGTCGACTGAAGCTTTCTTT
>-|TRBV5-4|TRBD2|TRBJ2-2
CASSPGTSGTGELFF
TGTGCCAGCAGCCCGGGGACTAGCGGCACCGGGGAGCTGTTTTTT
>-|TRBV11-2|-|TRBJ2-7
CASSFKSEQYF
TGTGCCAGCAGCTTCAAATCGGAGCAGTACTTC
>-|TRBV5-4|-|TRBJ2-3
CASSSPRGNTDTQYF
TGTGCCAGCAGCTCGCCTCGGGGTAACACAGATACGCAGTATTTT
>-|TRBV29-1|-|TRBJ1-2
CSDHRAGGYTF
TGCAGCGACCACAGGGCGGGTGGCTACACCTTC
>-|TRBV29-1|TRBD2|TRBJ2-1
CSVDSGRANEQFF
TGCAGCGTTGATAGCGGGAGAGCGAATGAGCAGTTCTTC
>-|TRBV27|-|TRBJ2-3
CASSFDQGTQYF
TGTGCCAGCAGTTTCGATCAGGGGACGCAGTATTTT
>-|TRBV2|-|TRBJ1-6
CASSDGDMGRSPLHF
TGTGCCAGCAGCGACGGGGACATGGGAAGATCACCCCTCCACTTT
>-|TRBV6-5|-|TRBJ2-1
CASSRGQLIYEQFF
TGTGCCAGCAGCCGCGGACAGCTTATCTATGAGCAGTTCTTC
>-|TRBV4-2|TRBD1|TRBJ1-1
CASSPGTARTEAFF
TGTGCCAGCAGCCCTGGGACAGCCAGAACTGAAGCTTTCTTT
>-|TRBV5-4|TRBD1|TRBJ1-1
CASVLYPGQAIEAFF
TGTGCCAGCGTTCTTTACCCGGGACAGGCGATTGAAGCTTTCTTT
>few|TRBV7-2|-|TRBJ1-1
CASSLDRDEGFF
TGTGCCAGCAGCTTAGATAGGGATGAGGGTTTCTTT
>-|TRBV18|TRBD2|TRBJ2-1
CASSPGLDSNEQFF
TGTGCCAGCTCACCGGGACTAGATAGCAATGAGCAGTTCTTC
>-|TRBV30|-|TRBJ1-1
CAWSVQRNTEAFF
TGTGCCTGGAGTGTACAGAGGAACACTGAAGCTTTCTTT
>-|TRBV27|-|TRBJ2-1
CASSSNTARQFF
TGTGCCAGCAGTTCCAACACCGCACGGCAGTTCTTC
>-|TRBV28|-|TRBJ1-4
CASSLEGREKLFF
TGTGCCAGCAGTTTAGAGGGGAGGGAAAAACTGTTTTTT
>-|TRBV6-1|-|TRBJ1-2
CASVIPNYGYTF
TGTGCCAGCGTGATCCCAAACTATGGCTACACCTTC
>-|TRBV29-1|-|TRBJ1-3
CSVEWGSLSGNTIYF
TGCAGCGTTGAGTGGGGAAGCCTCTCTGGAAACACCATATATTTT
>-|TRBV27|TRBD1|TRBJ2-5
CASSLAAGGQETQYF
TGTGCCAGCAGTTTGGCGGCAGGGGGTCAAGAGACCCAGTACTTC
>-|TRBV6-5|-|TRBJ2-5
CASSYGDVQETQYF
TGTGCCAGCAGTTACGGGGATGTCCAAGAGACCCAGTACTTC
>-|TRBV2|TRBD2|TRBJ2-1
CASQPGTSGNEQFF
TGTGCCAGTCAACCCGGGACTAGTGGCAATGAGCAGTTCTTC